One and the same sample provided the 13 T cell receptor beta chains below, sequenced in a study of CD8 T cells in Susac syndrome. A quantity of roughly 0.5 to 1 ug RNA underwent reverse transcription using random hexamers. In TCRdb, the immunoSEQ multiplex PCR reads were re-called with MiXCR into one record per CDR3 protein. The repertoire holds approximately 210,000 distinct CDR3 sequences, with approximately 95% as singletons. The specimen sequenced was CD4+ T cells from PBMCs. The source is a human donor with multiple sclerosis.

The chain recombines TRBV3-1 with TRBJ2-3, with 7 bases identical to TRBD1. Trimming cost V 4 bases and J 2 bases; bases outside gene matches: 21. The CDR3 is 20 residues long. Germline assignment: CDR1 LGHDT and CDR2 YNNKEL (reference sequence). The CDR3 protein is CASSPSRGGRGPKVTDTQYF. CDR3 nucleotide sequence: TGTGCCAGCAGCCCCTCCCGAGGGGGCAGGGGCCCTAAAGTCACAGATACGCAGTATTTT.

The chain combines TRBV15 with TRBJ2-5; no clear D gene. CDR1 and CDR2 from the germline V gene are LNHNV and YYDKDF (reference sequence). V dropped 4 bases and J dropped 0 bases, with 9 bases sitting between them. The CDR3 sequence is 14 residues long. The CDR3 nucleotides are TGTGCCACCAGCAAACTGGCCCACCAAGAGACCCAGTACTTC. Its translation: CATSKLAHQETQYF.

The V and J genes are TRBV25-1 and TRBJ2-3; D is unclear. Looked up from germline, CDR1 is MGHDK and CDR2 is SYGVNS. The V and J ends lost 4 bases and 7 bases respectively, with 12 bases between them. This CDR3 contains 13 residues. CDR3 loop: CASSGSGANTQYF. CDR3 bases: TGTGCCAGCAGTGGGTCGGGCGCGAATACGCAGTATTTT.

This chain links TRBV20-1 with TRBJ2-7; D is perhaps TRBD1 (6 bases). V gave up 6 bases and J gave up 4 bases, with 10 bases separating them. This CDR3 contains 11 residues. Germline CDR1 DFQATT, CDR2 SNEGSKA (reference sequence). CDR3 loop: CSAIQGYEQYF. The CDR3 coding sequence is TGCAGTGCCATACAGGGATACGAGCAGTACTTC.

J is TRBJ2-7 and V is TRBV20-1; D not resolved. V was trimmed by 3 bases and J by 2 bases, leaving 17 bases between them. CDR1 DFQATT and CDR2 SNEGSKA come from the germline V gene (reference sequence). The CDR3 is made up of 15 amino acids. CDR3 residues: CSARRLSGSTYEQYF. DNA of the CDR3: TGCAGTGCTAGGAGGTTGTCGGGCTCCACCTACGAGCAGTACTTC.

J is TRBJ1-4 and V is TRBV28; 8 positions agree with TRBD1. The CDR3 runs to 15 residues. Germline trimming cut 6 bases from V and 6 bases from J; bases unmatched to any gene: 9. Germline lookup yields CDR1 MDHEN and CDR2 SYDVKM. This CDR3 reads CASRSGGQGDEKLFF. DNA of the CDR3: TGTGCCAGCAGATCAGGAGGACAGGGTGATGAAAAACTGTTTTTT. The complete variable domain, with remaining parts taken from reference TRBV28 and TRBJ1-4, reads DVKVTQSSRYLVKRTGEKVFLECVQDMDHENMFWYRQDPGLGLRLIYFSYDVKMKEKGDIPEGYSVSREKKERFSLILESASTNQTSMYLCASRSGGQGDEKLFFGSGTQLSVL.

This clonotype was counted a single time. This chain joins TRBV7-9 and TRBJ2-2; possibly TRBD1 for D (6 bases). CDR1 and CDR2 from the germline V gene are SEHNR and FQNEAQ (reference sequence). Trimming removed 5 bases at V and 6 bases at J, with 16 bases between. This CDR3 has 15 residues. CDR3 nucleotide sequence: TGTGCCAGCAGCCTCCCCGTGGGGGCGGCCGGGGAGCTGTTTTTT. The encoded protein is CASSLPVGAAGELFF.

V is TRBV30 and J is TRBJ2-3, with TRBD2 identical over 8 bases. CDR3 length: 14 amino acids. Germline CDR1 is GTSNPN and CDR2 is SVGIG (reference sequence). V lost 3 bases and J lost 6; bases outside the gene matches: 8. In DNA, the CDR3 is TGTGCCTGGAGCGGGCTAGCGGGCTTGGATACGCAGTATTTT. Translation: CAWSGLAGLDTQYF.

The V call is TRBV29-1, the J call TRBJ1-1; 9 bases line up with TRBD1. V dropped 6 bases and J dropped 4; count of bases not matched to a gene: 9. This CDR3 has 14 amino acids. Germline assignment: CDR1 SQVTM and CDR2 ANQGSEA. The CDR3 protein is CSVQQGARSTEAFF. Here the CDR3 DNA reads TGCAGCGTACAACAGGGGGCGCGTTCCACTGAAGCTTTCTTT.

The rearrangement uses TRBV20-1 and TRBJ2-1, with D possibly TRBD2 on 6 matching bases. The germline V and J ends were trimmed by 3 bases and 9 bases, with 18 bases remaining between them. Per the germline V gene, CDR1 is DFQATT and CDR2 is SNEGSKA (reference sequence). CDR3 size: 14 residues. The CDR3 coding sequence is TGCAGTGCTAGTCGGGACTTAAGGGTTTTTGAGCAGTTCTTC. This codes for CSASRDLRVFEQFF.

The V gene is TRBV3-1, the J gene TRBJ2-3, with D possibly TRBD2 on 5 matching bases. In germline, CDR1 is LGHDT, CDR2 YNNKEL (reference sequence). V was cut by 1 base and J by 4 bases, with 15 bases left in between. This CDR3 is built from 16 residues. The CDR3 DNA sequence: TGTGCCAGCAGCCAAGGTCTTAGACTATTGGCAGATACGCAGTATTTT. Translated, it gives CASSQGLRLLADTQYF.

This chain connects TRBV6-2 or TRBV6-3 to TRBJ2-1; D ambiguous. The germline gives CDR1 MNHEY, CDR2 SVGEGT. This CDR3 is built from 14 residues. V lost 4 bases and J 5 bases, leaving 12 bases between the germline ends. CDR3 nucleotides: TGTGCCAGCAGTTCCCCATGGGCAGACAATGAGCAGTTCTTC. Protein sequence: CASSSPWADNEQFF.

In this sample, this clonotype turned up a few times. This chain uses TRBV12-3 or TRBV12-4 with TRBJ1-1; D remains unclear. The CDR3 spans 14 residues. The germline V and J ends were trimmed by 1 base and 0 bases, with 6 bases remaining between them. CDR3 coding DNA: TGTGCCAGCAGTTTAGGGCACATGAACACTGAAGCTTTCTTT. It yields the protein CASSLGHMNTEAFF.